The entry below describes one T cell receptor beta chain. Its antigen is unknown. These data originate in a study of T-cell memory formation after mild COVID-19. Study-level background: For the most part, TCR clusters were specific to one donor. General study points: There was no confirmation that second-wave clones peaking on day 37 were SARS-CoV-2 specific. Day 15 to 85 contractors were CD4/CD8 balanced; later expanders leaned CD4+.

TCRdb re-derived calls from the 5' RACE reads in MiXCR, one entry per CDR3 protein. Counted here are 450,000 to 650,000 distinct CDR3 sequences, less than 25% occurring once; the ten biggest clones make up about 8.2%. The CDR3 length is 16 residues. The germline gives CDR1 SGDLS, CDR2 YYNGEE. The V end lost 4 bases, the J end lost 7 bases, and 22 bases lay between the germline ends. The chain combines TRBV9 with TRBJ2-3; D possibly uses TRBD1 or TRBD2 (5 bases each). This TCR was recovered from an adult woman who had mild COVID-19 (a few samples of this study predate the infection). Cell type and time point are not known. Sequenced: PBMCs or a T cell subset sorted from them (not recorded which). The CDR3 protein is CASSPTGTTRLHTQYF. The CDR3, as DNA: TGTGCCAGCAGCCCAACCGGGACCACGAGGCTCCATACGCAGTATTTT.